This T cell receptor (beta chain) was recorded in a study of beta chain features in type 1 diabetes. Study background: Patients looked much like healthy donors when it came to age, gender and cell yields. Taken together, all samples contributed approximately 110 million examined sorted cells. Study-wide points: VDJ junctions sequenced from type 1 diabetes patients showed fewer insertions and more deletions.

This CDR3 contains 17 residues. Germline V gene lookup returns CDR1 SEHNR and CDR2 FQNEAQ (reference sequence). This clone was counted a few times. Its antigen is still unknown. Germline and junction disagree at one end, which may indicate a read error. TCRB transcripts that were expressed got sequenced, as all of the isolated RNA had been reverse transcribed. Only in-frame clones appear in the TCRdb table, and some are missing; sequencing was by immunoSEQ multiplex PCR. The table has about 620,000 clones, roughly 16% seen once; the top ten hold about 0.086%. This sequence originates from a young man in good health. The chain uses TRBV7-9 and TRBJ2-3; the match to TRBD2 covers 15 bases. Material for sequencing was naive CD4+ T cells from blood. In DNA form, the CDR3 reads TGTGCCAGCAACTTACCGGGACTAGCGGGAGGTAGCGATACGCAGTATTTT. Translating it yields CASNLPGLAGGSDTQYF.